This TCR beta chain was captured in a study of T cell clones after liver transplantation. Overall study: Post-transplant blood was tracked for graft-donor-reactive T cell clones identified in a pre-transplant mixed lymphocyte reaction.

There are 13 residues in the CDR3. Germline V lookup: CDR1 LNHDA, CDR2 SQIVND (reference sequence). Trimming cost V 3 bases and J 6 bases, with 9 bases left between them. Sequencing was performed with immunoSEQ multiplex PCR; in TCRdb, only in-frame clones are kept and a portion is missing. Among under 55,000 clones listed, around 85% were seen once. Sorting of unstimulated PBMCs yielded separate CD3+CD4+ and CD3+CD8+ fractions. J is TRBJ1-5 and V is TRBV19; unclear D gene. The receptor's source is a human patient who received a liver transplant. Part of the T cells may come from the graft donor. The sample in question was CD8+ T cells from blood, obtained 12 months after liver transplant. This chain's CDR3 is CASSIGGRQPQHF. In DNA, the CDR3 is TGTGCCAGTAGTATTGGAGGTCGTCAGCCCCAGCATTTT.